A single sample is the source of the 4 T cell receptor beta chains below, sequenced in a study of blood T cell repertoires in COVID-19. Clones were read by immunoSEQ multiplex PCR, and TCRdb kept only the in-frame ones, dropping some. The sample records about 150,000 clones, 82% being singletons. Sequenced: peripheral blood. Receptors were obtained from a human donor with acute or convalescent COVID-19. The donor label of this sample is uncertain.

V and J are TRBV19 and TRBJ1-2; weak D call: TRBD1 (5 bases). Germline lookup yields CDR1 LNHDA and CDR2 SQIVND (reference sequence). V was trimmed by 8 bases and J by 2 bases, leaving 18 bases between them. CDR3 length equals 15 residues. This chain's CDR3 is CASENEGGANYGYTF. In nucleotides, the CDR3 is TGTGCCAGTGAAAATGAAGGAGGGGCCAACTATGGCTACACCTTC.

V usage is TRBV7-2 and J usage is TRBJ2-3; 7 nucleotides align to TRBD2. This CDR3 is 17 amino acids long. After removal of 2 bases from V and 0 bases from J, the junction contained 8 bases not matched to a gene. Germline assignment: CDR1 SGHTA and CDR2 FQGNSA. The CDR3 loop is CASSLFVLATSTDTQYF. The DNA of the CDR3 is TGTGCCAGCAGCTTATTCGTACTAGCGACTAGCACAGATACGCAGTATTTT.

The CDR3 loop is CASSYLLGDSSRYTF. DNA of the CDR3: TGTGCCAGCAGCTACTTATTGGGCGACAGTAGTCGCTACACCTTC. The chain couples TRBV11-2 to TRBJ1-2; tentatively, D is TRBD1 (5 bases). This CDR3 has 15 amino acids. CDR1 is SGHAT and CDR2 is FQNNGV in the germline V gene. V lost 4 bases and J lost 9, with 21 bases in between.

CDR3 sequence: CASSLDPGWGNQPQHF. The CDR3 DNA follows: TGTGCCAGCAGCTTAGATCCAGGGTGGGGCAATCAGCCCCAGCATTTT. V and J are TRBV7-8 and TRBJ1-5; TRBD1 is a possible D gene (5 bases). This CDR3 has 16 amino acids. Germline V gene data show CDR1 as SGHVS and CDR2 as FQNEAQ. V was shortened by 1 base and J by 2 bases, with 12 bases between the two germline ends.